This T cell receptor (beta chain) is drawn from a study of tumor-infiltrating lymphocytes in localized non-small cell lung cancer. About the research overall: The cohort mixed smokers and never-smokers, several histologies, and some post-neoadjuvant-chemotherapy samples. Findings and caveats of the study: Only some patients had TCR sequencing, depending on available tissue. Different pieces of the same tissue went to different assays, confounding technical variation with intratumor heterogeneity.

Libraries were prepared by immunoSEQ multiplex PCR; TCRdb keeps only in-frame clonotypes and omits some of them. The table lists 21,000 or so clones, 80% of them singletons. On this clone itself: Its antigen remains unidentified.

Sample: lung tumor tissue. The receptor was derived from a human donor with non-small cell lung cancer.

The CDR3 nucleotides read TGTGCCAGCAGCGTGGGCAGGGAGCTCTACGAGCAGTACTTC. Amino acid sequence: CASSVGRELYEQYF. This rearrangement joins TRBV2 to TRBJ2-7; the D gene could be TRBD1 or TRBD2 (5 bases each). CDR1 and CDR2 from the germline V gene are SNHLY and FYNNEI. This CDR3 has 14 amino acids. V was shortened by 6 bases and J by 3 bases, with 15 bases between the two germline ends. The whole variable domain, filled in from reference TRBV2 and TRBJ2-7, reads EPEVTQTPSHQVTQMGQEVILRCVPISNHLYFYWYRQILGQKVEFLVSFYNNEISEKSEIFDDQFSVERPDGSNFTLKIRSTKLEDSAMYFCASSVGRELYEQYFGPGTRLTVT.